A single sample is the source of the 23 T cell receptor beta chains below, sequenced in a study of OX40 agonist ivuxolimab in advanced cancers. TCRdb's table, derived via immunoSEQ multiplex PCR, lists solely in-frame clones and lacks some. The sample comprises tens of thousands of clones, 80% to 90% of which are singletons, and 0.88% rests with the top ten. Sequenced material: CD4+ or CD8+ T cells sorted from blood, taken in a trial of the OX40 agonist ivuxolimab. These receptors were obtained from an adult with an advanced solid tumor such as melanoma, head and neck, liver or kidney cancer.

In DNA form, the CDR3 reads TGTGCCAGCAGTGTGGAGCGAAATATTAATGAGCAGTTCTTC. This gives the protein CASSVERNINEQFF. The J gene is TRBJ2-1, the V gene TRBV2; no reliable D call. The CDR3 totals 14 residues. The V gene's germline CDR1 is SNHLY and CDR2 FYNNEI. With 4 bases removed from V and 7 bases from J, the gap between germline ends came to 14 bases. Together with reference TRBV2 and TRBJ2-1, the CDR3 gives the full variable domain: EPEVTQTPSHQVTQMGQEVILRCVPISNHLYFYWYRQILGQKVEFLVSFYNNEISEKSEIFDDQFSVERPDGSNFTLKIRSTKLEDSAMYFCASSVERNINEQFFGPGTRLTVL.

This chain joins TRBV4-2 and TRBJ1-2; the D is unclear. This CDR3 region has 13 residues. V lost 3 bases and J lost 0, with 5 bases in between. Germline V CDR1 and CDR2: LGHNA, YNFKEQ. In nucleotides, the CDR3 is TGTGCCAGCAGCCAGGACGCTAACTATGGCTACACCTTC. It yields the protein CASSQDANYGYTF.

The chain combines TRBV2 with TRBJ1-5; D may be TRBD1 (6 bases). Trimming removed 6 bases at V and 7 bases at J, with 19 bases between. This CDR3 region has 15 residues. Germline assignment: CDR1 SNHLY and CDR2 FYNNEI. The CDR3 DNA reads TGTGCCAGCAGCAGACAGGACGTTAGGAACCAGCCCCAGCATTTT. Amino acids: CASSRQDVRNQPQHF.

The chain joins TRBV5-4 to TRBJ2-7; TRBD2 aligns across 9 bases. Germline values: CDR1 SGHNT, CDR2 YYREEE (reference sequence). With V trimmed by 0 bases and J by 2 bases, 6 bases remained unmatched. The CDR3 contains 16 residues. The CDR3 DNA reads TGTGCCAGCAGCTTGGTGGTCGCGGGGGGGACCTACGAGCAGTACTTC. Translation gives CASSLVVAGGTYEQYF.

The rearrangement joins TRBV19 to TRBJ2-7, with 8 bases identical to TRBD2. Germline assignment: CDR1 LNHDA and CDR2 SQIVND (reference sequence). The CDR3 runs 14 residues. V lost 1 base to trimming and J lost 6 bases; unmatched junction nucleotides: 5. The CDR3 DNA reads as TGTGCCAGTAGTATAGCGGGAGGGCCGTTCGAGCAGTACTTC. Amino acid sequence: CASSIAGGPFEQYF.

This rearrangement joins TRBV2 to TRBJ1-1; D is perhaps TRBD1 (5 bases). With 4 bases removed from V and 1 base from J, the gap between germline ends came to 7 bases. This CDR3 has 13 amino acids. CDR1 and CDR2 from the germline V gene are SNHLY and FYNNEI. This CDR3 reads CASSGQQNTEAFF. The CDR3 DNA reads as TGTGCCAGCAGTGGACAGCAGAACACTGAAGCTTTCTTT.

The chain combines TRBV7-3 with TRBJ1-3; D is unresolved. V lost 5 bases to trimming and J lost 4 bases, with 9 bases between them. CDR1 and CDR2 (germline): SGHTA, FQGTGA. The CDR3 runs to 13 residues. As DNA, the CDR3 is TGTGCCAGCAGCCCACAACCGGGAAACACCATATATTTT. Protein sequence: CASSPQPGNTIYF.

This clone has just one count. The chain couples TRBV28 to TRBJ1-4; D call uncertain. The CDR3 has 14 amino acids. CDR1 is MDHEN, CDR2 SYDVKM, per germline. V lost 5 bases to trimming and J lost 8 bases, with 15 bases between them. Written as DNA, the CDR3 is TGTGCCAGCAGTCCCAGCGGCGGTGGGGAAAAACTGTTTTTT. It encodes CASSPSGGGEKLFF.

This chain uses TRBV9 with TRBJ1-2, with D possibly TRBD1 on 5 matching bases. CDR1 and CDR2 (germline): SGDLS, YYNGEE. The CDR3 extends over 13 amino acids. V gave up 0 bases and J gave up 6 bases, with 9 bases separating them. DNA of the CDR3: TGTGCCAGCAGCGTAGACGGGACCAATGGCTACACCTTC. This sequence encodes CASSVDGTNGYTF. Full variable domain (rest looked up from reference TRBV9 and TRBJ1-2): DSGVTQTPKHLITATGQRVTLRCSPRSGDLSVYWYQQSLDQGLQFLIQYYNGEERAKGNILERFSAQQFPDLHSELNLSSLELGDSALYFCASSVDGTNGYTFGSGTRLTVV.

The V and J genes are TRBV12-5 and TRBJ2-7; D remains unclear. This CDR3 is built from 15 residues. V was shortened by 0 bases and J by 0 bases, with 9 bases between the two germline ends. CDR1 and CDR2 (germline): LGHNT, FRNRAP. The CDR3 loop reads CASGLVPSSSYEQYF. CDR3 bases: TGTGCTAGTGGTTTGGTACCTTCAAGCTCCTACGAGCAGTACTTC.

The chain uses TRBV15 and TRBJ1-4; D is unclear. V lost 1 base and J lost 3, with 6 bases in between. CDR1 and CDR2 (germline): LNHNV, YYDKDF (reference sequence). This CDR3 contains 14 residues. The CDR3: CATSRGTSNEKLFF. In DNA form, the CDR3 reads TGTGCCACCAGCAGAGGGACCTCTAATGAAAAACTGTTTTTT.

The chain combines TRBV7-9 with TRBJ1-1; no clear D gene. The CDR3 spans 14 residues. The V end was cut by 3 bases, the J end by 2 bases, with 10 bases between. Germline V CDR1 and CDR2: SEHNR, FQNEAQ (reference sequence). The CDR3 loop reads CASSLEGANTEAFF. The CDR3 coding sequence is TGTGCCAGCAGCTTGGAGGGCGCTAACACTGAAGCTTTCTTT.

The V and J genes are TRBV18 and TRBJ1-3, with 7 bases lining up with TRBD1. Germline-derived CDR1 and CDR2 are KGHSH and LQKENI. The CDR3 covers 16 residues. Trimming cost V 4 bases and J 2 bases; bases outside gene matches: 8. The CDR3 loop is CASSRDRAVTGNTIYF. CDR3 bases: TGTGCCAGCTCACGCGACAGGGCCGTGACTGGAAACACCATATATTTT.

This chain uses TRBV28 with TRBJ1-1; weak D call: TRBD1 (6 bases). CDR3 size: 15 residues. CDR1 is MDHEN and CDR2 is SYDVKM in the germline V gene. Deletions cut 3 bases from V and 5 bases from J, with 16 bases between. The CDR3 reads CASSLNPGTRTEAFF. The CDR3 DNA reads TGTGCCAGCAGTTTGAACCCCGGGACACGAACTGAAGCTTTCTTT.

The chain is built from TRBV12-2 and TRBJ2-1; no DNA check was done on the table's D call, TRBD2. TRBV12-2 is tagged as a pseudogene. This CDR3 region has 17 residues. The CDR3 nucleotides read TGTGCAAGTCGCTCCAGGGCTTCGGGGGATCTTTGGAATGAGCAGTTCTTC. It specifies CASRSRASGDLWNEQFF.

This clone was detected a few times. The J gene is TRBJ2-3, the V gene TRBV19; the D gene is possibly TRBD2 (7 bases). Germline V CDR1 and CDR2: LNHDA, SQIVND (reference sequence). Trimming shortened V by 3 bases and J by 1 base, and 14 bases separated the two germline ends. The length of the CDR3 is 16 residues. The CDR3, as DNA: TGTGCCAGTAGTATGGCCAGGGGAGGGGGCACAGATACGCAGTATTTT. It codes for CASSMARGGGTDTQYF.

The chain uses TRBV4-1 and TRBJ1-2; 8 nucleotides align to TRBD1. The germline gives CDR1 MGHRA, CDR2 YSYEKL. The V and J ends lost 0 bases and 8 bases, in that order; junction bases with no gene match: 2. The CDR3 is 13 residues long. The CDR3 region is CASSQEQGGGYTF. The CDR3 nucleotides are TGCGCCAGCAGCCAAGAACAGGGGGGAGGCTACACCTTC.

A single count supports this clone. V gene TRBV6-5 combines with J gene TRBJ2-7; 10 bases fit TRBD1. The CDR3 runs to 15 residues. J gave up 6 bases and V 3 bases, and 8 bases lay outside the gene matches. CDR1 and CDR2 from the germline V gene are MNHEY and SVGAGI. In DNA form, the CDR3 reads TGTGCCAGCAGTTATTCCGGGACAGGGGTTCTCGAGCAGTACTTC. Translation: CASSYSGTGVLEQYF.

CDR3 coding DNA: TGTGCCAGCAGCTTAAATCCTGGGGCCGAGGGAGGCTACACCTTC. Residues: CASSLNPGAEGGYTF. The gene calls are TRBV11-2 and TRBJ1-2; possible D gene TRBD1, 5 bases. The germline V gene encodes CDR1 SGHAT and CDR2 FQNNGV. With 2 bases removed from V and 8 bases from J, the gap between germline ends came to 18 bases. This CDR3 region has 15 residues.

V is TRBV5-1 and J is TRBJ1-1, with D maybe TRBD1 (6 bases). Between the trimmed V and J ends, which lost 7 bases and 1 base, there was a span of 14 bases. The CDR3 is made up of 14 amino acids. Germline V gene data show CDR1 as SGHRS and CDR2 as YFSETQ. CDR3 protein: CASGPMGANTEAFF. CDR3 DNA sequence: TGCGCCAGCGGGCCAATGGGGGCGAACACTGAAGCTTTCTTT.

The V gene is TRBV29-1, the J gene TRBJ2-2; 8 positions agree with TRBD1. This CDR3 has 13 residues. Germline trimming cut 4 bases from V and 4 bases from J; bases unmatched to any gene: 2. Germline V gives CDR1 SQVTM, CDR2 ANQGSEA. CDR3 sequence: CSVAGGGTGELFF. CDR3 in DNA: TGCAGCGTTGCAGGGGGCGGCACCGGGGAGCTGTTTTTT.

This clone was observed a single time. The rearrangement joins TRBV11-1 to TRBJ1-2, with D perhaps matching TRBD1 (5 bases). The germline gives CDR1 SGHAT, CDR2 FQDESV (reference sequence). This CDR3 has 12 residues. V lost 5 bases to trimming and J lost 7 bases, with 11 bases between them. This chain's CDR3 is CASSPGRGGYTF. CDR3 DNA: TGTGCCAGCAGCCCAGGGCGCGGTGGCTACACCTTC.

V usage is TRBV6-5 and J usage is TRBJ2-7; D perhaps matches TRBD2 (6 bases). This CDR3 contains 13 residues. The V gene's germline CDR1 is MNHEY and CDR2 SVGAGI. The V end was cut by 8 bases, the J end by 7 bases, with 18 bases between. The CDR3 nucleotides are TGTGCCAGCTTCTTTGACCGGGGGAGGGAGCAGTACTTC. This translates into CASFFDRGREQYF.